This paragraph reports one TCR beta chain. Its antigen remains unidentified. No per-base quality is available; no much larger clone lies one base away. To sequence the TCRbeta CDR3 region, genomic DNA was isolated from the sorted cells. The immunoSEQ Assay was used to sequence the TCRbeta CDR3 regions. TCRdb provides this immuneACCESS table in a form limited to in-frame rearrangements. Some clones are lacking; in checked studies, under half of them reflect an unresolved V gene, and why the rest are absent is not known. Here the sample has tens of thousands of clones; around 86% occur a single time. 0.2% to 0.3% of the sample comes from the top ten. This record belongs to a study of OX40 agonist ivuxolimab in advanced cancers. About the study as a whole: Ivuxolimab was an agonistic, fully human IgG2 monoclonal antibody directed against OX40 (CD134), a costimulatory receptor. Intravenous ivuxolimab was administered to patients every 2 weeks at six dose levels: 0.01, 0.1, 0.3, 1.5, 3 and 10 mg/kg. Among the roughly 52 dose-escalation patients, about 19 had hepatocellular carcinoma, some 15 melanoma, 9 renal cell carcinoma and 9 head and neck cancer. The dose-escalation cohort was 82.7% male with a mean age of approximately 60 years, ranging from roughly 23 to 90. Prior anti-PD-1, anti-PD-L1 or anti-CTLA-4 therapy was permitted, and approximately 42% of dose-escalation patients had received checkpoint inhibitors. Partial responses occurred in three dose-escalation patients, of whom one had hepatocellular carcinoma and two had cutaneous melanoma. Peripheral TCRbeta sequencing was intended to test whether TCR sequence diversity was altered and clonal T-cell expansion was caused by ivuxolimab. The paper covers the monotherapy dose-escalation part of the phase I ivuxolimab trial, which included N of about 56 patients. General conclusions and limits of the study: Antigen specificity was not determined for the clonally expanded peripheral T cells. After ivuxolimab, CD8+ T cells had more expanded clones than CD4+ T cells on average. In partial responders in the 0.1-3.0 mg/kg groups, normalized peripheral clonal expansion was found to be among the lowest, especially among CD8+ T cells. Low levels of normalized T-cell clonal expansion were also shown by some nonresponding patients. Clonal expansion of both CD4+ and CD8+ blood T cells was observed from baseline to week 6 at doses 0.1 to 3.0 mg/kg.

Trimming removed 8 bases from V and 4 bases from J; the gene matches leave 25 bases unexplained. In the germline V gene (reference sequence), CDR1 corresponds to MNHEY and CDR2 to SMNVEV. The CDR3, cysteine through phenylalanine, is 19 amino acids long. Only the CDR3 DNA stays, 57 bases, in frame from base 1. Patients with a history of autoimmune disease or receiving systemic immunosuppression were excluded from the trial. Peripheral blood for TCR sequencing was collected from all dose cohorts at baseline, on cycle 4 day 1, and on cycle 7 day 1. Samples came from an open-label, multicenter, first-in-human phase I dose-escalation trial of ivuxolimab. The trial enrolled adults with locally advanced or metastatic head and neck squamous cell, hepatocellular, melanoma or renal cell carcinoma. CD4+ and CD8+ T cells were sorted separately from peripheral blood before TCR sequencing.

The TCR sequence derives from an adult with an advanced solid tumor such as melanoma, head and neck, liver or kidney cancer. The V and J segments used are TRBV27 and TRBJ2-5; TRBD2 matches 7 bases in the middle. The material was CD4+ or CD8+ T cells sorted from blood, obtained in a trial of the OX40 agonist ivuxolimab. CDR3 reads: CASPLPRARSGGGLETQYF. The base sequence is TGTGCCAGCCCACTTCCCCGGGCCCGGAGTGGGGGGGGTTTAGAGACCCAGTACTTC.